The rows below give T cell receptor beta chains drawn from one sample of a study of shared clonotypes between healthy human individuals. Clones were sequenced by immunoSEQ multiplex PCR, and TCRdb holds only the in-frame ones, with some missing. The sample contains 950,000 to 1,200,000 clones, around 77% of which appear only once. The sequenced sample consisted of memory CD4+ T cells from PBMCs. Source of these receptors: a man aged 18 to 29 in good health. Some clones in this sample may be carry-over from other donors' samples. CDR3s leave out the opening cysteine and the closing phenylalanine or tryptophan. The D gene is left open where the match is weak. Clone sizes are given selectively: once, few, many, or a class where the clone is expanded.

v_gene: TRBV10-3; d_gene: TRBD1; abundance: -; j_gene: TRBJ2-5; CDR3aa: AISGDSQETQY
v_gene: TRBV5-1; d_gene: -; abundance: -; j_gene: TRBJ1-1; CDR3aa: ASRFRPDDTEAF
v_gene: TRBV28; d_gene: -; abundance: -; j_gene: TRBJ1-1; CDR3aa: ASSFWSRGNTEAF
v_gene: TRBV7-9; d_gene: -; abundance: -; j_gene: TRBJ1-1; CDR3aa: ASSLLDTEAF
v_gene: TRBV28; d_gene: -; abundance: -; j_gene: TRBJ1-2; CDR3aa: ASSFVGYGYT
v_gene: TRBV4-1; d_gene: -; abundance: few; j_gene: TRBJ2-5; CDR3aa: ASSQVFQKVDRQETQY
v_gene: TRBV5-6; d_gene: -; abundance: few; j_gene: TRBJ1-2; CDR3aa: ASSLVWEGNYGYT
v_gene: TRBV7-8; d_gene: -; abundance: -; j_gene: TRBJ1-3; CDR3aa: ASSLVGASSGNTIY
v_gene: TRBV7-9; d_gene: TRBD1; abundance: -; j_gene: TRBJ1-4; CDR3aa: ASSLGTARRKGEKLF
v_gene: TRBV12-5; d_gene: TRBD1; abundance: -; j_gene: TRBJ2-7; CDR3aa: ASGPGQGWDEQY
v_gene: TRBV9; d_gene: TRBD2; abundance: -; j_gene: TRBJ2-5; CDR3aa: ASSPHPGLRY
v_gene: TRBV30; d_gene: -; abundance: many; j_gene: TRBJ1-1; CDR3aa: AWSVDTNTEAF
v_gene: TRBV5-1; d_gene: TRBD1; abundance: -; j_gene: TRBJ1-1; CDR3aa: ASSFGGQGNTEAF
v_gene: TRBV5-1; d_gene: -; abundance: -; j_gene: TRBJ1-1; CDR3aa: ASSAYQGMNTEAF